The entry below gives a single T cell receptor (beta chain) sequence along with its context. These data are taken from a study of shared clonotypes between healthy human individuals. V was pared by 6 bases and J by 8 bases, with 24 bases of the junction left unmatched. This CDR3 region has 18 residues. CDR1 and CDR2 (germline): SQVTM, ANQGSEA. Libraries were prepared by immunoSEQ multiplex PCR; TCRdb keeps only in-frame clonotypes and omits some of them. The sample carries hundreds of thousands of clones, roughly 98% recorded once. CD45RO-negative cells were positively selected for CCR7, leaving out terminally differentiated effector memory CD45RA+ cells.

Sequencing used naive CD8+ T cells sorted from blood. The TCR sequence derives from a man aged 25 to 40 in good health. The chain recombines TRBV29-1 with TRBJ2-3, with 9 bases aligning to TRBD1. CDR3 residues: CSVRGGEMDRGLSATQYF. The CDR3 DNA sequence: TGCAGCGTAAGGGGGGGCGAGATGGACAGGGGTTTAAGTGCTACGCAGTATTTT.